The entry that follows covers one T cell receptor (beta chain) sequence. Trimming removed 3 bases from V and 3 bases from J, with 4 bases in between. The CDR3 is 12 amino acids. As the library was built, unique molecular identifiers were attached to individual cDNA molecules. TCRdb redid the calling of the RACE reads with MiXCR, one entry per CDR3 protein. The sample contains fewer than 150,000 distinct CDR3 sequences, approximately 14% of which appear only once. The data originate from a study of human T cells and chemical hapten exposure. Study overall: The patients were mostly female; they had alopecia areata, totalis or universalis.

Specified time point: patch test 1, 2 weeks after DPC sensitization. The treatment here: therapeutic diphenylcyclopropenone sensitization with weekly scalp DPC. The chain couples TRBV12-3 or TRBV12-4 to TRBJ2-3; D is unclear. Sequencing used whole blood, obtained in connection with sensitization to the hapten diphenylcyclopropenone (DPC). This TCR was sampled from a man aged 18 to 30 with alopecia areata. Some clones in this sample may be carry-over from other donors' samples. The CDR3 spells CASSFETDTQYF. The CDR3 nucleotides read TGTGCCAGCAGTTTCGAGACAGATACGCAGTATTTT.